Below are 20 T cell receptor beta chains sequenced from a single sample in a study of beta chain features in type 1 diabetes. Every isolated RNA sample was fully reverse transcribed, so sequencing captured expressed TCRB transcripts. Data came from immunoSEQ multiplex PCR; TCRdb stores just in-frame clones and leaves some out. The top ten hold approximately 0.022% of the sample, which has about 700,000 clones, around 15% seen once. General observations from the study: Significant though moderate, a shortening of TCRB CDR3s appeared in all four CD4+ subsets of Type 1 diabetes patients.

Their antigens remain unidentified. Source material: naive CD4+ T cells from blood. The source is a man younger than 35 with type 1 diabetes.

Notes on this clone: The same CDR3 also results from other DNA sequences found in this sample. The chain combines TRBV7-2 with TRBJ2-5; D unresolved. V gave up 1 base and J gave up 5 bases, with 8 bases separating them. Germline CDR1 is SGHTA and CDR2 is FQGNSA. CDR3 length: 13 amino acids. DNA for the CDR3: TGTGCCAGCAGCTTAGTGGCAAGGGAGACCCAGTACTTC. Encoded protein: CASSLVARETQYF.

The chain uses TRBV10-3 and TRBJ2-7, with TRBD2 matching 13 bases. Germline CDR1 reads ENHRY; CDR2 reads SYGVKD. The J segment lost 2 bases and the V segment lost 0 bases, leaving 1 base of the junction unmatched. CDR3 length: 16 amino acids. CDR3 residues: CAISESGTSGAYEQYF. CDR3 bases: TGTGCCATCAGTGAGTCAGGGACTAGCGGGGCCTACGAGCAGTACTTC.

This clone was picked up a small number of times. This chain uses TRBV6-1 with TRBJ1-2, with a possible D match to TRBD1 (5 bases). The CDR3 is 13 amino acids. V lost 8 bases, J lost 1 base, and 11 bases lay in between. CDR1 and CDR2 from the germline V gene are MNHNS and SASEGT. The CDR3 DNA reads TGTGCCAGCGTCCGGACATATAACTATGGCTACACCTTC. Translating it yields CASVRTYNYGYTF.

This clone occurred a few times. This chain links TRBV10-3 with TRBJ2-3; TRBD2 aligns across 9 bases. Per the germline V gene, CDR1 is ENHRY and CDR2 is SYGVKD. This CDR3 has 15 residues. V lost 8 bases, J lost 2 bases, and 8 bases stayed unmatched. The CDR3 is CAIGMGLAVTDTQYF. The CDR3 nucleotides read TGTGCCATCGGGATGGGACTAGCTGTCACAGATACGCAGTATTTT.

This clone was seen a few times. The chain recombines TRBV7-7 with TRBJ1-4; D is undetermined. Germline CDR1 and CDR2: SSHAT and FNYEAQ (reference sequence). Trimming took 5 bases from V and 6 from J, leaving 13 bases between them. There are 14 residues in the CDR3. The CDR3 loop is CASSPLTGDEKLFF. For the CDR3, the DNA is TGTGCCAGCAGCCCTCTCACCGGTGATGAAAAACTGTTTTTT.

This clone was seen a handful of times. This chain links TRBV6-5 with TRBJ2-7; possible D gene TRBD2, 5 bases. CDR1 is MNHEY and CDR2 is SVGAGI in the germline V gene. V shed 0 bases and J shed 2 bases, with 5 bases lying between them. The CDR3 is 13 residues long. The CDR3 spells CASSYSGAYEQYF. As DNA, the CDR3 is TGTGCCAGCAGTTACTCGGGAGCCTACGAGCAGTACTTC.

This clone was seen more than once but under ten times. CDR3 amino acids: CASSPRTSGEETQYF. The CDR3 nucleotides read TGTGCCAGCAGCCCACGCACTAGCGGGGAAGAGACCCAGTACTTC. The V and J genes are TRBV13 and TRBJ2-5; TRBD2 agrees at 10 bases. The CDR3 loop spans 15 amino acids. The J segment lost 3 bases and the V segment lost 5 bases, leaving 6 bases of the junction unmatched. Germline CDR1 and CDR2: PRHDT and FYEKMQ (reference sequence).

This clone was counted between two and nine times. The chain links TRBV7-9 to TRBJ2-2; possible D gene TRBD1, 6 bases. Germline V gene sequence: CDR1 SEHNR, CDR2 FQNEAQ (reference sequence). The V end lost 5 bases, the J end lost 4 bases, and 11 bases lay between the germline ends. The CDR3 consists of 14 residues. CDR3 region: CASSRTGITGELFF. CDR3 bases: TGTGCCAGCAGCCGAACAGGGATCACCGGGGAGCTGTTTTTT.

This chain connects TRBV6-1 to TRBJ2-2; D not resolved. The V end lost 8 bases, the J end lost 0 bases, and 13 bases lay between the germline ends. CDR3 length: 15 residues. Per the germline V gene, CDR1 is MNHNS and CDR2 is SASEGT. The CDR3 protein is CASAVGFANTGELFF. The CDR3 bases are TGTGCCAGCGCCGTGGGTTTCGCGAACACCGGGGAGCTGTTTTTT.

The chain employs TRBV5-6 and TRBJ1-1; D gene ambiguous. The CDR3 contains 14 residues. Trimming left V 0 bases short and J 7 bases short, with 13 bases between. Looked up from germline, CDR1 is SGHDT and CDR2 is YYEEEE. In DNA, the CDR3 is TGTGCCAGCAGCTTGGGCGGTCTGCAGAGTGAAGCTTTCTTT. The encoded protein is CASSLGGLQSEAFF.

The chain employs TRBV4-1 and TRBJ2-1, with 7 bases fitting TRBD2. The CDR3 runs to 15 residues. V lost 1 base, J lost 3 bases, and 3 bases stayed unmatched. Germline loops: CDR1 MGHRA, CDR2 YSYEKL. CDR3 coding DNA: TGCGCCAGCAGCCAAGTGCTAGCGGACTACAATGAGCAGTTCTTC. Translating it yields CASSQVLADYNEQFF.

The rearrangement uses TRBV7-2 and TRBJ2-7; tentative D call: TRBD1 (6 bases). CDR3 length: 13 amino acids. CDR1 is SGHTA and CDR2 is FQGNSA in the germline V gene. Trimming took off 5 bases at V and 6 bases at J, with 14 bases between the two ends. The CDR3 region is CASSAREGGEQYF. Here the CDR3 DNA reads TGTGCCAGCAGCGCCCGGGAAGGGGGCGAGCAGTACTTC.

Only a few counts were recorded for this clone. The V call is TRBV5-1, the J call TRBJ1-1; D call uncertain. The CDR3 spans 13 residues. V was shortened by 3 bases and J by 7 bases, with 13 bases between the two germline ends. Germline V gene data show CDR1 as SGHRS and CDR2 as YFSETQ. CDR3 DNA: TGCGCCAGCAGCTCGGCCCTGGGGAATGAAGCTTTCTTT. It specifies CASSSALGNEAFF.

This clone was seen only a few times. The CDR3 loop is CAWAGRGEKLFF. CDR3 nucleotide sequence: TGTGCCTGGGCAGGGAGGGGTGAAAAACTGTTTTTT. V usage is TRBV30 and J usage is TRBJ1-4; weak D call: TRBD1 (5 bases). The CDR3 loop spans 12 amino acids. CDR1 and CDR2 (germline): GTSNPN, SVGIG (reference sequence). Trimming shortened V by 5 bases and J by 7 bases, and 11 bases separated the two germline ends. Together with reference TRBV30 and TRBJ1-4, the CDR3 gives the full variable domain: SQTIHQWPATLVQPVGSPLSLECTVEGTSNPNLYWYRQAAGRGLQLLFYSVGIGQISSEVPQNLSASRPQDRQFILSSKKLLLSDSGFYLCAWAGRGEKLFFGSGTQLSVL.

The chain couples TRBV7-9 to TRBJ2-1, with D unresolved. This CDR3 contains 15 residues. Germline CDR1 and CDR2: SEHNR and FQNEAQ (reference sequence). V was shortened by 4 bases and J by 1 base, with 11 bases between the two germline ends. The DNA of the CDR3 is TGTGCCAGCAGCTCCTGGTCCAATTCCTACAATGAGCAGTTCTTC. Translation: CASSSWSNSYNEQFF.

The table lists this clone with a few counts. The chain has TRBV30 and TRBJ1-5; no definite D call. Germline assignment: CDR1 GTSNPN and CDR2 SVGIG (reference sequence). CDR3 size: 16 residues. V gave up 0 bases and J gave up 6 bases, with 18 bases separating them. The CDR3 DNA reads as TGTGCCTGGAGTGTACTTGAGGCCCGGGCCGCTCAGCCCCAGCATTTT. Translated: CAWSVLEARAAQPQHF.

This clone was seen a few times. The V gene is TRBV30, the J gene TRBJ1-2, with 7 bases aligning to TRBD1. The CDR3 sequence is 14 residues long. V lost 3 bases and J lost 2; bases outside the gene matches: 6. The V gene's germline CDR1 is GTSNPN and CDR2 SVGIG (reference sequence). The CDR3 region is CAWRLQGVNYGYTF. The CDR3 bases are TGTGCCTGGAGACTCCAGGGGGTGAACTATGGCTACACCTTC.

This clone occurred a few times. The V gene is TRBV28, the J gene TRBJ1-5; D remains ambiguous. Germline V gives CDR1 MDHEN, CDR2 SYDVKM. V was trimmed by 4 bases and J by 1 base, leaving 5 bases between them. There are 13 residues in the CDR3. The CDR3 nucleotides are TGTGCCAGCAGTTCTCAGAGCAATCAGCCCCAGCATTTT. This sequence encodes CASSSQSNQPQHF. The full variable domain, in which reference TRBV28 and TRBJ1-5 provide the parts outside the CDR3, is DVKVTQSSRYLVKRTGEKVFLECVQDMDHENMFWYRQDPGLGLRLIYFSYDVKMKEKGDIPEGYSVSREKKERFSLILESASTNQTSMYLCASSSQSNQPQHFGDGTRLSIL.

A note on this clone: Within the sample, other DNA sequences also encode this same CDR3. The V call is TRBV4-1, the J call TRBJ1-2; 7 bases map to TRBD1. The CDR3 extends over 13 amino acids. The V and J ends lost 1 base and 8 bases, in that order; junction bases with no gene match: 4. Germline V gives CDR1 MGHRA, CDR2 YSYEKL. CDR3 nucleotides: TGCGCCAGCAGCCAAGCCCAGGGGGTAGGCTACACCTTC. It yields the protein CASSQAQGVGYTF.

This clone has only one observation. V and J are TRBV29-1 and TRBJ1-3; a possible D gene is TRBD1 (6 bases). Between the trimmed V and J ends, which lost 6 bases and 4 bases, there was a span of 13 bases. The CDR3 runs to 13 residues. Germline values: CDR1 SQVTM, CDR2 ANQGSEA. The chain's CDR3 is CSVVQGLGNTIYF. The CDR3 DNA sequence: TGCAGCGTAGTACAGGGTCTCGGAAACACCATATATTTT.